These 15 T cell receptor beta chains were all obtained from the same sample, sequenced in a study of blood T cell repertoires in COVID-19. TCRdb's copy holds only in-frame clones and misses some; the assay was immunoSEQ multiplex PCR. This table holds 100,000 or so clones, roughly 92% found once. The material sequenced was peripheral blood. Source of these receptors: a man aged 65 to 85 with acute or convalescent COVID-19.

The genes are TRBV11-3 and TRBJ1-4, with D perhaps matching TRBD1 (5 bases). V dropped 5 bases and J dropped 4 bases, with 11 bases sitting between them. In germline, CDR1 is SGHNT, CDR2 YENEEA. This CDR3 spans 14 amino acids. CDR3 bases: TGTGCCAGCAGCCCCTACGACAGTAATGAAAAACTGTTTTTT. Its protein is CASSPYDSNEKLFF. The full variable domain, with the rest looked up from reference TRBV11-3 and TRBJ1-4, is EAGVVQSPRYKIIEKKQPVAFWCNPISGHNTLYWYLQNLGQGPELLIRYENEEAVDDSQLPKDRFSAERLKGVDSTLKIQPAELGDSAVYLCASSPYDSNEKLFFGSGTQLSVL.

This clone turned up a few times. The chain carries TRBV29-1 and TRBJ1-2; 7 bases are shared with TRBD1. V lost 6 bases and J lost 7; bases outside the gene matches: 8. Looked up from germline, CDR1 is SQVTM and CDR2 is ANQGSEA. The CDR3 totals 12 residues. CDR3 sequence reads: CSVQTGYGGYTF. CDR3 nucleotides: TGCAGCGTGCAGACAGGGTACGGTGGCTACACCTTC.

The chain uses TRBV7-8 and TRBJ2-7; 12 nucleotides align to TRBD2. CDR1 and CDR2 from the germline V gene are SGHVS and FQNEAQ. The CDR3 consists of 15 residues. Trimming removed 5 bases from V and 5 bases from J; junction bases left unmatched: 7. CDR3 amino acids: CASSPGLAGFNEQYF. DNA of the CDR3: TGTGCCAGCAGCCCAGGACTAGCGGGGTTCAACGAGCAGTACTTC. Drawing the rest from reference TRBV7-8 and TRBJ2-7, the complete variable domain is GAGVSQSPRYKVAKRGQDVALRCDPISGHVSLFWYQQALGQGPEFLTYFQNEAQLDKSGLPSDRFFAERPEGSVSTLKIQRTQQEDSAVYLCASSPGLAGFNEQYFGPGTRLTVT.

The CDR3 loop reads CASQEPAGALEQYF. In nucleotides, the CDR3 is TGTGCCAGCCAGGAGCCAGCGGGAGCCCTAGAGCAGTACTTC. The chain combines TRBV7-2 with TRBJ2-7, with 8 bases fitting TRBD2. The CDR3 is 14 amino acids. From germline, CDR1 is SGHTA and CDR2 FQGNSA. The trim removed 8 bases at V and 7 bases at J, leaving 13 bases unmatched.

The chain is built from TRBV5-1 and TRBJ1-1, with 10 bases aligning to TRBD1. V dropped 0 bases and J dropped 10; count of bases not matched to a gene: 9. The CDR3 has 15 amino acids. Germline values: CDR1 SGHRS, CDR2 YFSETQ. The CDR3 region has the DNA TGCGCCAGCAGCTTGGCTGCGGGACAGGGGAAAACAGCTTTCTTT. It encodes CASSLAAGQGKTAFF. Full variable domain (rest looked up from reference TRBV5-1 and TRBJ1-1): KAGVTQTPRYLIKTRGQQVTLSCSPISGHRSVSWYQQTPGQGLQFLFEYFSETQRNKGNFPGRFSGRQFSNSRSEMNVSTLELGDSALYLCASSLAAGQGKTAFFGQGTRLTVV.

The J gene is TRBJ2-3, the V gene TRBV7-8, with 11 bases aligning to TRBD2. CDR1 is SGHVS and CDR2 is FQNEAQ in the germline V gene. Trimming took 7 bases from V and 5 from J; bases not matched to a gene: 5. The CDR3 totals 14 residues. Written as DNA, the CDR3 is TGTGCCAGCAAACTAGCGGGAGTGGTAGATACGCAGTATTTT. Its protein product is CASKLAGVVDTQYF.

The table lists this clone with a count of one. This chain uses TRBV30 with TRBJ2-2, with 9 bases matching TRBD1. This CDR3 has 12 amino acids. Trimming cost V 5 bases and J 6 bases; bases outside gene matches: 1. Per germline, CDR1 GTSNPN and CDR2 SVGIG (reference sequence). The CDR3 sequence is CAWGQGSGELFF. CDR3 bases: TGTGCCTGGGGACAGGGGTCCGGGGAGCTGTTTTTT.

V gene TRBV27 combines with J gene TRBJ1-5, with a weak D call TRBD1 (6 bases). The V gene's germline CDR1 is MNHEY and CDR2 SMNVEV (reference sequence). The CDR3 totals 12 residues. Trimming took off 7 bases at V and 5 bases at J, with 9 bases between the two ends. As DNA, the CDR3 is TGTGCCAGCAAGGCAGGGGATCAGCCCCAGCATTTT. This sequence encodes CASKAGDQPQHF.

Here the CDR3 reads CASRLGGGETQYF. The CDR3 coding sequence is TGTGCCAGCAGATTAGGGGGTGGCGAGACCCAGTACTTC. This rearrangement joins TRBV6-5 to TRBJ2-5; a weak D match, TRBD1 (6 bases). Germline CDR1 is MNHEY and CDR2 is SVGAGI. V was clipped by 6 bases and J by 5 bases, with 13 bases between them. The CDR3 totals 13 residues.

The rearrangement uses TRBV27 and TRBJ2-7; unclear D gene. CDR3 length: 15 residues. Per the germline V gene, CDR1 is MNHEY and CDR2 is SMNVEV (reference sequence). V was clipped by 2 bases and J by 7 bases, with 18 bases between them. In nucleotides, the CDR3 is TGTGCCAGCAGTTTAGGTGCAGGTACGTCCCTAGAGCAGTACTTC. Translation gives CASSLGAGTSLEQYF.

The rearrangement joins TRBV5-1 to TRBJ2-3; 7 nucleotides match TRBD2. Germline CDR1 SGHRS, CDR2 YFSETQ. J gave up 1 base and V 4 bases, and 9 bases lay outside the gene matches. The CDR3 runs 16 residues. CDR3 nucleotide sequence: TGCGCCAGCAGCCACACCGGGACTACCCGCACAGATACGCAGTATTTT. Protein sequence: CASSHTGTTRTDTQYF.

This clone appeared a single time. The V and J genes are TRBV18 and TRBJ1-6; D is undetermined. V lost 5 bases to trimming and J lost 9 bases, with 8 bases between them. The CDR3 length is 12 residues. Germline V lookup: CDR1 KGHSH, CDR2 LQKENI. CDR3 in amino acids: CASSSGVSPLHF. CDR3 bases: TGTGCCAGCTCATCCGGGGTTTCACCCCTCCACTTT. The full variable domain, in which reference TRBV18 and TRBJ1-6 provide the parts outside the CDR3, is NAGVMQNPRHLVRRRGQEARLRCSPMKGHSHVYWYRQLPEEGLKFMVYLQKENIIDESGMPKERFSAEFPKEGPSILRIQQVVRGDSAAYFCASSSGVSPLHFGNGTRLTVT.

The chain recombines TRBV6-6 with TRBJ2-7, with no clear D. Germline V gives CDR1 MNHNY, CDR2 SVGAGI (reference sequence). Trimming pared 7 bases from V and 2 bases from J, leaving 15 bases between. This CDR3 is built from 14 residues. The CDR3 here is CASTLNPDTYEQYF. DNA of the CDR3: TGTGCCAGCACCTTAAACCCCGACACCTACGAGCAGTACTTC.

The V call is TRBV6-4, the J call TRBJ2-5; tentatively, D is TRBD1 (6 bases). Trimming removed 9 bases at V and 5 bases at J, with 13 bases between. The CDR3 length is 12 residues. Germline CDR1 is MRHNA and CDR2 is SNTAGT. The CDR3 nucleotides read TGTGCCAGAAATCAGGGGAAGGAGACCCAGTACTTC. Its protein is CARNQGKETQYF.

This clone was observed a single time. The rearrangement joins TRBV3-1 (or the pseudogene TRBV3-2) to TRBJ2-7; 7 bases fit TRBD2. In germline, CDR1 is LGHDT, CDR2 YNNKEL (reference sequence). Trimming cost V 0 bases and J 6 bases; bases outside gene matches: 14. The CDR3 consists of 17 residues. CDR3 protein: CASSQDLGASGAREQYF. The CDR3 DNA reads TGTGCCAGCAGCCAAGATTTAGGGGCTAGCGGAGCTCGCGAGCAGTACTTC.